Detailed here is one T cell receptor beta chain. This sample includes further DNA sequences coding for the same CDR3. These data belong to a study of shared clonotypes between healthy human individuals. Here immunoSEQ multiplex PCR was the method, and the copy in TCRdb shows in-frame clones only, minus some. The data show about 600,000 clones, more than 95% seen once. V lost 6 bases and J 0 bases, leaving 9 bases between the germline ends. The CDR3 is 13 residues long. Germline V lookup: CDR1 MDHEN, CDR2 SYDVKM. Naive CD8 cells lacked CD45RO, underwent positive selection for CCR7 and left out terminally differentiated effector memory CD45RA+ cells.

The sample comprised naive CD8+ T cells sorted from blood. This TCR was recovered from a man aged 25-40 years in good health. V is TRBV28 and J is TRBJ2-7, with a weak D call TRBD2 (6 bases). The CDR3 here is CASRSGVSYEQYF. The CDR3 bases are TGTGCCAGCAGGTCGGGGGTCTCCTACGAGCAGTACTTC.